The subject of this entry is one T cell receptor (beta chain). This clone was found a few times. Its recognized antigen is unknown. No quality values exist for individual bases; no much larger clone is one base distant. The trial excluded patients who had a history of autoimmune disease or who were on systemic immunosuppression. Peripheral blood for TCR sequencing was drawn from every dose cohort at baseline, at cycle 4 day 1 and at cycle 7 day 1. Samples were obtained from an open-label, multicenter, first-in-human phase I dose-escalation trial of ivuxolimab. Adults with locally advanced or metastatic head and neck squamous cell, hepatocellular, melanoma or renal cell carcinoma were enrolled in the trial. Before TCR sequencing, CD4+ and CD8+ T cells were separately sorted from peripheral blood. This entry belongs to a study of OX40 agonist ivuxolimab in advanced cancers. Broadly, across the study: The costimulatory receptor OX40 (CD134) was targeted by ivuxolimab, a fully human IgG2 agonistic monoclonal antibody. Intravenous ivuxolimab was administered to patients every 2 weeks at six dose levels: 0.01, 0.1, 0.3, 1.5, 3 and 10 mg/kg. Among the roughly 52 dose-escalation patients, 19 had hepatocellular carcinoma, about 15 melanoma, 9 renal cell carcinoma and 9 head and neck cancer. The dose-escalation cohort was 82.7% male with a mean age of approximately 60 years, ranging from roughly 20 to 80. Prior anti-PD-1, anti-PD-L1 or anti-CTLA-4 therapy was permitted, and checkpoint inhibitors had been received by 40% to 50% of dose-escalation patients. Partial responses occurred in three dose-escalation patients, of whom one had hepatocellular carcinoma and two had cutaneous melanoma. Peripheral TCRbeta sequencing aimed to test whether ivuxolimab altered TCR sequence diversity and caused clonal T-cell expansion. The paper describes the monotherapy dose-escalation part (N of about 52 patients) of the phase I trial of ivuxolimab. Overall study outcomes, separate from this receptor: At doses of 0.1 to 3.0 mg/kg, clonal expansion of both CD4+ and CD8+ blood T cells was observed from baseline to week 6. In the 0.1-3.0 mg/kg groups, partial responders had among the lowest normalized peripheral clonal expansion, particularly in CD8+ T cells. After ivuxolimab, more expanded clones were found on average in CD8+ T cells than in CD4+ T cells. Low levels of normalized T-cell clonal expansion were also seen in some patients who did not respond. The antigen specificity of the clonally expanded peripheral T cells was not determined.

The junction shows trimming of 3 bases on V and 2 bases on J, and the gene matches do not reach 2 bases of it. The CDR3 measures 14 amino acids from cysteine to phenylalanine. The CDR3 DNA has 42 bases and is translated from base 1. CDR1 and CDR2, looked up from the germline V gene, are MNHEY and SVGAGI. For sequencing of the TCRbeta CDR3 region, genomic DNA was extracted from the sorted cells. The immunoSEQ Assay was used to sequence the TCRbeta CDR3 regions. Held by TCRdb, this immuneACCESS table contains in-frame sequences only and omits some clones. Under half of the omission traces to an unresolved V gene where checked; the cause of the rest is unknown. The sample table records some 73,000 clones; just over 85% of these occur just once. In total, the top ten clones hold around 0.73% of the sample.

In this chain, TRBV6-5 is recombined with TRBJ2-7; TRBD1 lines up with 9 middle nucleotides. The TCR originated in an adult with an advanced solid tumor such as melanoma, head and neck, liver or kidney cancer. The sample here was CD4+ or CD8+ T cells sorted from blood, taken in a trial of the OX40 agonist ivuxolimab. The CDR3 reads CASSYGTGTYEQYF. The sequence in DNA is TGTGCCAGCAGTTATGGGACAGGGACCTACGAGCAGTACTTC.